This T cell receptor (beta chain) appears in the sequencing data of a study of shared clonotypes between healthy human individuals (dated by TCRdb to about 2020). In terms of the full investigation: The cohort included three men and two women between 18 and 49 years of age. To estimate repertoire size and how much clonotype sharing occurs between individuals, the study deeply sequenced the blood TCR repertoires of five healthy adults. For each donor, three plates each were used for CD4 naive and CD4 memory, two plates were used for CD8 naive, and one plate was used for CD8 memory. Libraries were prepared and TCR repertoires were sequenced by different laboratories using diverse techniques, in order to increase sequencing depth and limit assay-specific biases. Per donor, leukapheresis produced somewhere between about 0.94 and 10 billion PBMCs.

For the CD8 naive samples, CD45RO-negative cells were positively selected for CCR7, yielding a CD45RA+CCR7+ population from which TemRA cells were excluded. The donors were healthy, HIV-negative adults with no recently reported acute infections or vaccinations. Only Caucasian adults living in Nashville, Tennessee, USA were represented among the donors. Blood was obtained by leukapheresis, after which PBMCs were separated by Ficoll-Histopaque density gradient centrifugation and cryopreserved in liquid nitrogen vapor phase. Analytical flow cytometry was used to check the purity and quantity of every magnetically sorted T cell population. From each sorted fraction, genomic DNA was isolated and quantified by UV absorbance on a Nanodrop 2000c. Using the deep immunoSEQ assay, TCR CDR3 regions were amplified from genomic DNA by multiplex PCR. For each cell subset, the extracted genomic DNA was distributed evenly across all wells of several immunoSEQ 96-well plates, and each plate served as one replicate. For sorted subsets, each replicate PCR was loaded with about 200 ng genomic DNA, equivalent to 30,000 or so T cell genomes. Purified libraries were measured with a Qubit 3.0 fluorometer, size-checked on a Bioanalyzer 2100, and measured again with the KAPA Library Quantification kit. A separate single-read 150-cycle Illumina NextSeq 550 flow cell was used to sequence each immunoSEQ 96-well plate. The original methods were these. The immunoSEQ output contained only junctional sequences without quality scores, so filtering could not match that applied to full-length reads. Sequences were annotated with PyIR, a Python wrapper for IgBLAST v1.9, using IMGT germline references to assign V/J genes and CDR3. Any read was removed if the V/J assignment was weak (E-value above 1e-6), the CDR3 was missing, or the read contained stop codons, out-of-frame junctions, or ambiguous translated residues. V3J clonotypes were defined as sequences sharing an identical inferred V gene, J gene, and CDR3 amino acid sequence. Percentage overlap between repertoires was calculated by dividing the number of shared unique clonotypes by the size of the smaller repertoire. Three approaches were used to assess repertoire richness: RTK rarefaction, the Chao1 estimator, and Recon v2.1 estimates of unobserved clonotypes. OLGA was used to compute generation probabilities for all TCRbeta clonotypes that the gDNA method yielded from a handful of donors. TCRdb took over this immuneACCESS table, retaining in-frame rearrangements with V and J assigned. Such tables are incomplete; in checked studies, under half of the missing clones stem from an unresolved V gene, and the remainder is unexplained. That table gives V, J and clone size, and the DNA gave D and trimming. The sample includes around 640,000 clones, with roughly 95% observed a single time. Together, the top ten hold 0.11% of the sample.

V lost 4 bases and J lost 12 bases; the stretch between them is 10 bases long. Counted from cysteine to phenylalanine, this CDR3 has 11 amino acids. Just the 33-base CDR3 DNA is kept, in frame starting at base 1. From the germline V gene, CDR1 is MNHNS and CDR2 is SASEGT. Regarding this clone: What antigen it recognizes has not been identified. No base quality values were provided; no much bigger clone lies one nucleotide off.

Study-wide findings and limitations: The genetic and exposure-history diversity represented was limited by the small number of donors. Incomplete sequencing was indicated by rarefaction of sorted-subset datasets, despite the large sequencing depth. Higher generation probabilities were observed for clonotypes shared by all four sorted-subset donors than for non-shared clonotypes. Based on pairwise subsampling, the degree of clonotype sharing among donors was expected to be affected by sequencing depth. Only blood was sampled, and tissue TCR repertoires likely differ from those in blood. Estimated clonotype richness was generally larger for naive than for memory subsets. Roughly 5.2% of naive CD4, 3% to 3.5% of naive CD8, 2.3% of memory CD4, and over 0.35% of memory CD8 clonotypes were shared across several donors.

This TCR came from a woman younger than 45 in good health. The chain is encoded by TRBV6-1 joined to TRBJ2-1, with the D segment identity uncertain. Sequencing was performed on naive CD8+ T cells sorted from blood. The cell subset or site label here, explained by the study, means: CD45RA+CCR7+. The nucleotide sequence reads TGTGCCAGCAGTGCGGGCGGCCTGCAGTTCTTC. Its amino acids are CASSAGGLQFF.